The T cell receptor beta chain described here comes from a study of regulatory T cells in long-lasting Graves disease. Time point specified: newly diagnosed GD, antithyroid drugs for less than 3 months. After RNA was extracted from PBMCs, the TCR library was made from it. American Thyroid Association guidelines served as the basis for diagnosing Graves' disease. This clonotype was picked up many times. Construction of TCR beta libraries relied on iRepertoire HTBI primers and on Arm-PCR targeting CDR3 regions. TCRdb redid the calling of the multiplex PCR reads with MiXCR, one entry per CDR3 protein. Of 400,000 to 500,000 distinct CDR3 sequences listed, 16% are singletons. A further study also used this sample, focusing on T cells in Graves' hyperthyroidism and ophthalmopathy.

This specimen was peripheral blood mononuclear cells (PBMCs), taken at new diagnosis, from a patient treated with antithyroid drugs. This receptor was obtained from a woman younger than 35 with Graves disease.

CDR3 region: CASSLYGSMGYNEQFF. The CDR3 bases are TGTGCCAGCAGCTTATATGGTAGTATGGGCTACAATGAGCAGTTCTTC. The chain has TRBV11-2 and TRBJ2-1, with D unclear. The V and J ends lost 2 bases and 3 bases respectively, with 14 bases between them. Germline values: CDR1 SGHAT, CDR2 FQNNGV. This CDR3 has 16 amino acids.